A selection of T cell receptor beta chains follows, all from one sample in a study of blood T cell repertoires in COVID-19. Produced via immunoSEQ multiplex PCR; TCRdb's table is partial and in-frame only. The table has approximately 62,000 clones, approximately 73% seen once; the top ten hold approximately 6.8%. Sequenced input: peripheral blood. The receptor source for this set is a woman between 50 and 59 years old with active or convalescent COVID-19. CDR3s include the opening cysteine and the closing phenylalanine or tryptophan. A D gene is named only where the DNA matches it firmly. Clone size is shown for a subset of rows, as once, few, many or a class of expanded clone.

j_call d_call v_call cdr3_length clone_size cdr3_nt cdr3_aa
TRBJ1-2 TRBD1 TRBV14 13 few TGTGCCAGCAGCCAAAGACAGGGGAATGGCTACACCTTC CASSQRQGNGYTF
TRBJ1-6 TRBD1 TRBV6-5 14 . TGTGCCAGCAGCGCTTGGGACAGTAATTCACCCCTCCACTTT CASSAWDSNSPLHF
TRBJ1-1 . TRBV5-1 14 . TGCGCCAGCAGCTTGGAGGCGGGGCGGACTGAAGCTTTCTTT CASSLEAGRTEAFF
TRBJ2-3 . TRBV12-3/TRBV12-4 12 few TGTGCCAGCAGCTCGAGGCGGGATACGCAGTATTTT CASSSRRDTQYF
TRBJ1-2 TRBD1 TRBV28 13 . TGTGCCAGCAGCCCGGGACAGTTCTATGGCTACACCTTC CASSPGQFYGYTF
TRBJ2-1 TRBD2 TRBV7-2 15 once TGTGCCAGCAGTCCCGGGAGTAGCGGGAGCAATGAGCAGTTCTTC CASSPGSSGSNEQFF
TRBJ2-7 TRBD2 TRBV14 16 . TGTGCCAGCAGCCCCCAACCGGGACTAGCGGGAGTCGAGCAGTACTTC CASSPQPGLAGVEQYF
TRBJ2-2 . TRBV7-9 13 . TGTGCCAGCAGCTTACCGGACACCGGGGAGCTGTTTTTT CASSLPDTGELFF
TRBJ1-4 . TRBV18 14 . TGTGCCAGCTCACCAACATCAACTAATGAAAAACTGTTTTTT CASSPTSTNEKLFF
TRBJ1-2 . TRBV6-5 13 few TGTGCCAGCAGCCGACGGGGGAACTATGGCTACACCTTC CASSRRGNYGYTF
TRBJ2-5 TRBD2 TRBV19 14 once TGTGCCAGTAGTATAGGAAATAGCGGGGCGACCCAGTACTTC CASSIGNSGATQYF
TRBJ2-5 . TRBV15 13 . TGTGCCACCAGCAGACCAGGGGTGGAGACCCAGTACTTC CATSRPGVETQYF
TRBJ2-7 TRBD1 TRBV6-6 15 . TGTGCCAGCAGTTACCAGGGACAGGGGGCCTACGAGCAGTACTTC CASSYQGQGAYEQYF
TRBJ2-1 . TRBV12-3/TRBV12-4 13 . TGTGCCAGCAGTTTCAGGGTAGGCAATGAGCAGTTCTTC CASSFRVGNEQFF
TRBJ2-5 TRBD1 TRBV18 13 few TGTGCCAGCCAGCCGCAGGGGGAGGAGACCCAGTACTTC CASQPQGEETQYF
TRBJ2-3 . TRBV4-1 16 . TGCGCCAGCAGCCAAGTCAACTTAATAAGCACAGATACGCAGTATTTT CASSQVNLISTDTQYF
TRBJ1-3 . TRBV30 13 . TGTGCCTGGGGGACACTCTCTGGAAACACCATATATTTT CAWGTLSGNTIYF
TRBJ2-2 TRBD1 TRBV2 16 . TGTGCCAGCAGTGTTCTAATGGACAGGGAACCCGGGGAGCTGTTTTTT CASSVLMDREPGELFF